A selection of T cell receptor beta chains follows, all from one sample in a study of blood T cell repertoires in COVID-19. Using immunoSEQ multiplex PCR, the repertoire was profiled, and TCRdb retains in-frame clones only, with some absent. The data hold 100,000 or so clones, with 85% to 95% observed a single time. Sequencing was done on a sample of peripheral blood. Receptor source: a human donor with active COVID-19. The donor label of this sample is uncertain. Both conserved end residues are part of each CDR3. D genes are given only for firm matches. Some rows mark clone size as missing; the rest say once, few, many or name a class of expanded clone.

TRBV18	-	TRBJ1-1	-	TGTGCCAGCTCCTATACTACTGAAGCGGCGGGACCACCGAAGAGGACTGAAGCTTTCTTT	CASSYTTEAAGPPKRTEAFF
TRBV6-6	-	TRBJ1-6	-	TGTGCCAGCAGTTACCGGGCGGGGACGGGCAATTCACCCCTCCACTTT	CASSYRAGTGNSPLHF
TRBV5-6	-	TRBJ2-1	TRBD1	TGTGCCAGCAGCTTGAGGACAGGGGCTATCAATGAGCAGTTCTTC	CASSLRTGAINEQFF
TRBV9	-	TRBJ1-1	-	TGTGCCAGCAGCGTAAACTCTGCGACAGGTAGGGACACTGAAGCTTTCTTT	CASSVNSATGRDTEAFF
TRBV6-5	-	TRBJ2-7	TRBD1	TGTGCCAGCAGTTCCTTGGGACAGTCACACCCCGAGCAGTACTTC	CASSSLGQSHPEQYF
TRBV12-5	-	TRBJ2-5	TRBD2	TGTGCTAGTGGTTTAGGAGCGGGGGGCCCAAGGGAGACCCAGTACTTC	CASGLGAGGPRETQYF
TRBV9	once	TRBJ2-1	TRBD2	TGTGCCAGCAGCCAATACTCGAGCGGGAGCTCCTACAATGAGCAGTTCTTC	CASSQYSSGSSYNEQFF
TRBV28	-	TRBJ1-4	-	TGTGCCAGCGGAGGAGACCCGGGAGAAAAACTGTTTTTT	CASGGDPGEKLFF
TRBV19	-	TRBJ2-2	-	TGTGCCAGTACGGGCTCGGGGGTCCGCGACACCGGGGAGCTGTTTTTT	CASTGSGVRDTGELFF
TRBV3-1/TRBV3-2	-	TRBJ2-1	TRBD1	TGTGCCAGCAGCCGAGGTTCCGGGACAGCCAATGAGCAGTTCTTC	CASSRGSGTANEQFF
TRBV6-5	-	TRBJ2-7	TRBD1	TGTGCCAGCAGTTACGGGACAGGGGTTGTGCAGTACTTC	CASSYGTGVVQYF
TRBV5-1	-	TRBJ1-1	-	TGCGCCAGCAGCTTGAGTGAAGCAGGTCCCCATTTACCTGAAGCTTTCTTT	CASSLSEAGPHLPEAFF
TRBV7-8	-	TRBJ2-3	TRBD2	TGTGCCAGCAGCTTAGCATTAGCGGGGGGCGCAGATACGCAGTATTTT	CASSLALAGGADTQYF